The rows below give T cell receptor beta chains drawn from one sample of a study of CD8 T cells in Susac syndrome. TCRdb re-called the immunoSEQ multiplex PCR reads through MiXCR, storing one row per CDR3 protein. The repertoire holds about 240,000 distinct CDR3 sequences, with less than 96% as singletons. Specimen: CD4+ T cells from PBMCs. These receptors originate from a human donor with Susac syndrome. The CDR3 runs from the conserved cysteine through the conserved F or W. The D gene is left open where the match is weak. Only some rows state a clone size, as once, few, many or a class for expanded clones.

>TRBJ2-3|-|-|TRBV13|17
TGTGCCAGCAGCCCGGCGGCAGGGTTGGTTTATGTGGATACGCAGTATTTT
CASSPAAGLVYVDTQYF
>TRBJ1-1|TRBD1|-|TRBV29-1|14
TGCAGCGCTACCGCGACAGGGCTGAGGACTGAAGCTTTCTTT
CSATATGLRTEAFF
>TRBJ1-1|-|-|TRBV9|15
TGTGCCAGCAGCGTAGTTGTGAGGGGCGGAACTGAAGCTTTCTTT
CASSVVVRGGTEAFF
>TRBJ1-4|-|-|TRBV15|16
TGTGCCACCAGCAGAGATGTCCGGGTTTACGGTGAAAAACTGTTTTTT
CATSRDVRVYGEKLFF
>TRBJ2-2|-|-|TRBV30|13
TGTGCCTGGAGGAGGGGCCTCACCGGGGAGCTGTTTTTT
CAWRRGLTGELFF
>TRBJ1-1|-|-|TRBV7-2|13
TGTGCCAGCGCGCAACAGGGAAACACTGAAGCTTTCTTT
CASAQQGNTEAFF
>TRBJ2-7|-|-|TRBV9|14
TGTGCCAGCAGCGTAGTGGCAGGCACCTACGAGCAGTACTTC
CASSVVAGTYEQYF
>TRBJ2-7|TRBD1|once|TRBV24-1|13
TGTGCCACCCGGTCGGGACAGGGCTACGAGCAGTACTTC
CATRSGQGYEQYF
>TRBJ2-3|-|-|TRBV20-1|11
TGCAGTGCTCCTAAGGCAGATACGCAGTATTTT
CSAPKADTQYF
>TRBJ1-1|TRBD1|-|TRBV5-4|17
TGTGCCAGCAGCTTGGGGGGGACAGGGCGGATGAACACTGAAGCTTTCTTT
CASSLGGTGRMNTEAFF